These T cell receptor beta chains were read from a single sample in a study of blood T cell repertoires in COVID-19. The method was immunoSEQ multiplex PCR; TCRdb's version includes in-frame clones alone and lacks a portion of them. The data contain some 130,000 clones, about 86% of them singletons. Sequenced material: PBMCs or T cells enriched from blood (not recorded which). The source of these receptors is a woman aged 45-60 years who had recovered from COVID-19. The CDR3 runs from the conserved cysteine through the conserved F or W. A D gene is named only where the DNA matches it firmly. The size field is filled for only some rows; it gives once, few, many or a size class.

V gene	clone size	J gene	D gene	CDR3 protein	CDR3 DNA
TRBV11-2	-	TRBJ1-5	-	CASSYPDQPQHF	TGTGCCAGCAGCTACCCAGATCAGCCCCAGCATTTT
TRBV12-3/TRBV12-4	-	TRBJ1-2	-	CASSSGGDGYTF	TGTGCCAGCAGTTCGGGGGGGGATGGCTACACCTTC
TRBV28	-	TRBJ1-2	-	CASFSGVYYGYTF	TGTGCCAGCTTTTCCGGGGTCTACTATGGCTACACCTTC
TRBV18	-	TRBJ1-2	-	CASSPASRGIGGYTF	TGTGCCAGCTCACCAGCCTCAAGAGGGATCGGCGGCTACACCTTC
TRBV7-6	few	TRBJ1-6	TRBD1	CASSLGQGVGSPLHF	TGTGCCAGCAGCTTGGGACAGGGGGTTGGTTCACCCCTCCACTTT
TRBV7-2	-	TRBJ1-5	-	CASSRQGGQPQHF	TGTGCCAGCAGCCGGCAGGGTGGTCAGCCCCAGCATTTT
TRBV11-2	-	TRBJ2-5	TRBD2	CASSRRGGRQETQYF	TGTGCCAGCAGCCGCCGCGGGGGGCGCCAAGAGACCCAGTACTTC
TRBV11-2	-	TRBJ2-1	-	CASGRGQTHNEQFF	TGTGCCAGCGGAAGAGGACAGACTCACAATGAGCAGTTCTTC
TRBV6-5	-	TRBJ2-2	TRBD2	CASRVDSGIGELFF	TGTGCCAGCAGGGTTGACAGCGGGATCGGGGAGCTGTTTTTT
TRBV12-3/TRBV12-4	-	TRBJ1-2	TRBD1	CASTQGTAYGYTF	TGTGCCAGCACCCAGGGGACAGCCTATGGCTACACCTTC
TRBV7-9	-	TRBJ1-1	-	CASSEPAGVSNREAFF	TGTGCCAGCAGCGAACCCGCCGGGGTTAGTAATAGAGAAGCTTTCTTT